This entry lists 5 T cell receptor beta chains sequenced from one sample in a study of blood T cell repertoires in COVID-19. The protocol was immunoSEQ multiplex PCR, while the TCRdb copy is restricted to in-frame clones and leaves out a portion. Of around 57,000 clones listed, roughly 90% were seen once; the top ten hold 3.5% to 5%. Specimen: peripheral blood. The source is a man aged 45 to 65 with acute or convalescent COVID-19.

The chain joins TRBV19 to TRBJ1-2, with D possibly being TRBD1 (6 bases). V lost 6 bases and J 4 bases, leaving 9 bases between the germline ends. The CDR3 runs to 12 residues. Germline values: CDR1 LNHDA, CDR2 SQIVND (reference sequence). CDR3 sequence: CASRTGTYGYTF. CDR3 DNA: TGTGCCAGTAGGACAGGAACCTATGGCTACACCTTC. Full variable domain (outside the CDR3, taken from reference TRBV19 and TRBJ1-2): DGGITQSPKYLFRKEGQNVTLSCEQNLNHDAMYWYRQDPGQGLRLIYYSQIVNDFQKGDIAEGYSVSREKKESFPLTVTSAQKNPTAFYLCASRTGTYGYTFGSGTRLTVV.

The rearrangement uses TRBV6-5 and TRBJ2-6, with TRBD1 as a possible D gene (5 bases). There are 16 residues in the CDR3. Germline assignment: CDR1 MNHEY and CDR2 SVGAGI. Trimming shortened V by 2 bases and J by 4 bases, and 12 bases separated the two germline ends. The CDR3 nucleotides read TGTGCCAGCAGTTACCAGGGTTTTGGCGGGGCCAACGTCCTGACTTTC. Protein: CASSYQGFGGANVLTF.

The chain links TRBV28 to TRBJ2-7, with 9 bases identical to TRBD1. The V gene's germline CDR1 is MDHEN and CDR2 SYDVKM. Trimming at V came to 6 bases and at J to 2 bases, leaving 5 bases not matched to a gene. The CDR3 sequence is 14 residues long. CDR3 in amino acids: CASRLGQGPYEQYF. The CDR3 DNA sequence: TGTGCCAGCAGGCTGGGACAGGGCCCCTACGAGCAGTACTTC.

The V call is TRBV7-9, the J call TRBJ1-2; D is unresolved. Germline-derived CDR1 and CDR2 are SEHNR and FQNEAQ (reference sequence). The CDR3 loop spans 18 amino acids. V lost 4 bases and J 0 bases, leaving 21 bases between the germline ends. CDR3: CASSSNVTRIGSNYGYTF. Written as DNA, the CDR3 is TGTGCCAGCAGCTCCAACGTTACCCGAATTGGCTCTAACTATGGCTACACCTTC.

The chain is built from TRBV6-6 and TRBJ1-2; D is uncertain. Trimming pared 11 bases from V and 2 bases from J, leaving 12 bases between. CDR1 and CDR2 from the germline V gene are MNHNY and SVGAGI (reference sequence). This CDR3 spans 12 amino acids. DNA of the CDR3: TGTGCCGCATCGAGAGGAAACTATGGCTACACCTTC. Its translation is CAASRGNYGYTF.